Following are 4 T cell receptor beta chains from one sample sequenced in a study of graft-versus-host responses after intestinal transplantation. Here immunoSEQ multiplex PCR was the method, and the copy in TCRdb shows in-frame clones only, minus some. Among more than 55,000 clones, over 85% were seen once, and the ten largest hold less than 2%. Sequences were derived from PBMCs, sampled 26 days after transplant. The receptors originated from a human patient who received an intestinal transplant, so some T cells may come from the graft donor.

The CDR3 protein is CASSLGQGNGYTF. CDR3 nucleotides: TGTGCCAGCAGCTTGGGGCAGGGTAATGGCTACACCTTC. The chain has TRBV7-9 and TRBJ1-2; D might be TRBD1 (5 bases). CDR3 length: 13 residues. The V end was cut by 3 bases, the J end by 6 bases, with 11 bases between. The germline gives CDR1 SEHNR, CDR2 FQNEAQ (reference sequence). Full variable domain (remainder filled in from reference TRBV7-9 and TRBJ1-2): DTGVSQNPRHKITKRGQNVTFRCDPISEHNRLYWYRQTLGQGPEFLTYFQNEAQLEKSRLLSDRFSAERPKGSFSTLEIQRTEQGDSAMYLCASSLGQGNGYTFGSGTRLTVV.

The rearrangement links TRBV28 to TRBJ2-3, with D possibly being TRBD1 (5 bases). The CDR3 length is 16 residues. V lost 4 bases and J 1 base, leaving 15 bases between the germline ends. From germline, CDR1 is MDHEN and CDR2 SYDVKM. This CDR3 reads CASSSPGSLGTDTQYF. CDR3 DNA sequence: TGTGCCAGCAGTTCTCCAGGGTCCTTGGGCACAGATACGCAGTATTTT.

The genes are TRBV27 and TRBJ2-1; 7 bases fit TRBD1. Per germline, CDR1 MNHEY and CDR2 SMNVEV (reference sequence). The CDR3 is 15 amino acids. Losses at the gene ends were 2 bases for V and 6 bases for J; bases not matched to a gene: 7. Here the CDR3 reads CASSLGQGVINEQFF. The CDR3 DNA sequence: TGTGCCAGCAGTTTAGGGCAGGGGGTGATCAATGAGCAGTTCTTC.

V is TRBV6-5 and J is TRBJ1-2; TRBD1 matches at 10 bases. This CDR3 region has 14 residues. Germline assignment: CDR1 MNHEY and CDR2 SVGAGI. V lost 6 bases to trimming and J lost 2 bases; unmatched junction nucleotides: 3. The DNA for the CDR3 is TGTGCCAGCAGCTGGGGACAGGGGAACTATGGCTACACCTTC. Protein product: CASSWGQGNYGYTF.